These 29 T cell receptor beta chains share one sample of origin, sequenced in a study of response to subunit inactivated influenza vaccine. TCRdb ran MiXCR on the RT-PCR reads and lists one entry per CDR3 protein. The sample holds about 540,000 distinct CDR3 sequences; 20% to 25% are singletons and the top ten take about 2.8%. The sample also formed part of further work on T cells expressing NK-cell markers. This second study notes: A 5'RACE template switching approach incorporating UMIs was used to make TCR beta cDNA.

The sequenced sample was CD4+ T cells sorted from PBMCs, obtained less than 13 days after vaccination. The origin of the receptors is a man aged 45 to 65 who received an inactivated influenza vaccine.

The chain combines TRBV28 with TRBJ1-6; the D gene is possibly TRBD1 (5 bases). The CDR3 totals 16 residues. V shed 1 base and J shed 6 bases, with 13 bases lying between them. Germline CDR1 and CDR2: MDHEN and SYDVKM. CDR3 DNA sequence: TGTGCCAGCAGTTTATTGGGGGGATCGGTTAATTCACCCCTCCACTTT. Encoded protein: CASSLLGGSVNSPLHF.

This clonotype was picked up many times. This chain links TRBV5-1 with TRBJ2-7, with TRBD2 as a possible D gene (5 bases). This CDR3 region has 13 residues. Deletions cut 2 bases from V and 7 bases from J, with 13 bases between. Looked up from germline, CDR1 is SGHRS and CDR2 is YFSETQ. DNA for the CDR3: TGCGCCAGCAGCTTCGAACCCTCGGGGGAGCAGTACTTC. This sequence encodes CASSFEPSGEQYF. Full variable domain (outside the CDR3, taken from reference TRBV5-1 and TRBJ2-7): KAGVTQTPRYLIKTRGQQVTLSCSPISGHRSVSWYQQTPGQGLQFLFEYFSETQRNKGNFPGRFSGRQFSNSRSEMNVSTLELGDSALYLCASSFEPSGEQYFGPGTRLTVT.

This clonotype turned up a few times. V gene TRBV5-1 combines with J gene TRBJ2-3; 8 bases fit TRBD2. Germline CDR1 SGHRS, CDR2 YFSETQ. V lost 5 bases, J lost 0 bases, and 5 bases stayed unmatched. The CDR3 contains 15 residues. This chain's CDR3 is CASRLAAISTDTQYF. CDR3 nucleotides: TGCGCCAGCAGACTAGCGGCCATTAGCACAGATACGCAGTATTTT.

The chain joins TRBV10-3 to TRBJ2-2; TRBD2 is a possible D gene (6 bases). This CDR3 is built from 15 residues. The V end was cut by 7 bases, the J end by 0 bases, with 12 bases between. Germline CDR1 reads ENHRY; CDR2 reads SYGVKD. CDR3: CAITGGAANTGELFF. Here the CDR3 DNA reads TGTGCCATCACAGGCGGGGCCGCGAACACCGGGGAGCTGTTTTTT.

This clonotype occurred a few times. V is TRBV4-2 and J is TRBJ2-3; D not resolved. The CDR3 consists of 14 residues. Trimming shortened V by 2 bases and J by 1 base, and 7 bases separated the two germline ends. Looked up from germline, CDR1 is LGHNA and CDR2 is YNFKEQ. CDR3 bases: TGTGCCAGCAGCCAACCGGACCGCACAGATACGCAGTATTTT. It translates to CASSQPDRTDTQYF.

The V call is TRBV5-6, the J call TRBJ1-5; D call uncertain. Germline V gives CDR1 SGHDT, CDR2 YYEEEE. This CDR3 has 15 amino acids. The germline V and J ends were trimmed by 1 base and 2 bases, with 10 bases remaining between them. The CDR3 bases are TGTGCCAGCAGCTTGAGATCTGGGGGCAATCAGCCCCAGCATTTT. Amino acid sequence: CASSLRSGGNQPQHF.

This clonotype was found a few times. The chain combines TRBV12-3 or TRBV12-4 with TRBJ2-1; 9 bases are shared with TRBD2. The CDR3 is made up of 16 amino acids. J was trimmed by 6 bases and V by 7 bases; bases with no gene match: 13. The CDR3 region is CASTSVAGVRRNEQFF. CDR3 bases: TGTGCCAGCACCTCCGTAGCGGGAGTCAGACGCAATGAGCAGTTCTTC.

The J gene is TRBJ1-1, the V gene TRBV24-1; no definite D call. The CDR3 runs to 11 residues. V dropped 2 bases and J dropped 3 bases, with 0 bases sitting between them. Germline-derived CDR1 and CDR2 are KGHDR and SFDVKD. CDR3 protein: CATSDYTEAFF. In DNA form, the CDR3 reads TGTGCCACCAGTGATTACACTGAAGCTTTCTTT.

This sequence joins TRBV30 and TRBJ2-3; 10 bases align to TRBD2. Germline V gene sequence: CDR1 GTSNPN, CDR2 SVGIG (reference sequence). The CDR3 runs to 17 residues. V lost 3 bases to trimming and J lost 1 base; unmatched junction nucleotides: 10. In DNA form, the CDR3 reads TGTGCCTGGAGGAGGGGTAGCGGGGGGCTGGGCACAGATACGCAGTATTTT. It is translated as CAWRRGSGGLGTDTQYF.

The rearrangement uses TRBV4-2 and TRBJ2-7; 7 nucleotides align to TRBD2. The CDR3 runs 15 residues. Germline V gene data show CDR1 as LGHNA and CDR2 as YNFKEQ. The trim removed 8 bases at V and 4 bases at J, leaving 14 bases unmatched. For the CDR3, the DNA is TGTGCCAGCGCTCTGGAGGGCGGGAGCCGTTACGAGCAGTACTTC. Its protein product is CASALEGGSRYEQYF.

This chain links TRBV4-2 with TRBJ2-5; 7 bases map to TRBD2. The J segment lost 4 bases and the V segment lost 0 bases, leaving 8 bases of the junction unmatched. This CDR3 contains 16 residues. The germline gives CDR1 LGHNA, CDR2 YNFKEQ. This chain's CDR3 is CASSQDASGFGETQYF. The CDR3 DNA reads TGTGCCAGCAGCCAAGATGCTAGCGGATTTGGAGAGACCCAGTACTTC.

This clonotype was observed once. The rearrangement joins TRBV20-1 to TRBJ2-7; tentative D call: TRBD2 (5 bases). Germline V gives CDR1 DFQATT, CDR2 SNEGSKA (reference sequence). Trimming stripped 5 bases from V and 7 bases from J, with 24 bases between. This CDR3 comprises 15 residues. Here the CDR3 DNA reads TGCAGTGCTCCAGAAGTAGGGAGCCGGACCTGGGAGCAGTACTTC. Translation gives CSAPEVGSRTWEQYF.

This chain uses TRBV15 with TRBJ2-5; D not certain. Trimming left V 1 base short and J 5 bases short, with 14 bases between. Germline V CDR1 and CDR2: LNHNV, YYDKDF (reference sequence). This CDR3 is built from 15 residues. In nucleotides, the CDR3 is TGTGCCACCAGCAGAGTCACAGCCAGTGTGGAGACCCAGTACTTC. It translates to CATSRVTASVETQYF.

This clonotype was counted between two and nine times. The CDR3 reads CASSYQGQGVSETQYF. CDR3 sequence (DNA): TGTGCCAGCAGCTACCAGGGACAGGGGGTATCAGAGACCCAGTACTTC. The genes are TRBV7-2 and TRBJ2-5; 11 bases are shared with TRBD1. V was pared by 4 bases and J by 4 bases, with 8 bases of the junction left unmatched. CDR1 and CDR2 from the germline V gene are SGHTA and FQGNSA. The length of the CDR3 is 16 residues.

The rearrangement links TRBV5-5 to TRBJ2-7; D ambiguous. Germline V CDR1 and CDR2: SGHKS, YYEKEE (reference sequence). The CDR3 is 12 residues long. Trimming cost V 4 bases and J 4 bases, with 9 bases left between them. The CDR3 DNA follows: TGTGCCAGCAGCCCGACCGAATACGAGCAGTACTTC. Protein product: CASSPTEYEQYF.

The chain has TRBV4-2 and TRBJ2-7; 8 nucleotides match TRBD2. The CDR3 consists of 16 residues. Germline V CDR1 and CDR2: LGHNA, YNFKEQ. Losses at the gene ends were 4 bases for V and 1 base for J; bases not matched to a gene: 9. The CDR3: CASSRMGLGGSYEQYF. The CDR3 DNA follows: TGTGCCAGCAGCCGCATGGGACTAGGGGGATCCTACGAGCAGTACTTC.

This clonotype was found a few times. This chain connects TRBV18 to TRBJ2-7, with D possibly matching TRBD1 (6 bases). CDR1 KGHSH and CDR2 LQKENI come from the germline V gene. The CDR3 loop spans 16 amino acids. The V end lost 0 bases, the J end lost 0 bases, and 12 bases lay between the germline ends. This CDR3 is CASSPPRLGASYEQYF. DNA for the CDR3: TGTGCCAGCTCACCACCGAGGTTGGGGGCCTCCTACGAGCAGTACTTC.

The gene calls are TRBV20-1 and TRBJ2-3; possible D gene TRBD2, 6 bases. Germline-derived CDR1 and CDR2 are DFQATT and SNEGSKA (reference sequence). V was shortened by 3 bases and J by 3 bases, with 13 bases between the two germline ends. The length of the CDR3 is 14 residues. The CDR3 here is CSARSDGGTDTQYF. The CDR3 DNA is TGCAGTGCTAGGAGCGATGGGGGGACAGATACGCAGTATTTT.

The gene calls are TRBV7-3 and TRBJ2-1; either TRBD1 or TRBD2 may supply D (6 bases each). From germline, CDR1 is SGHTA and CDR2 FQGTGA. The CDR3 is made up of 15 amino acids. V lost 5 bases and J 6 bases, leaving 17 bases between the germline ends. The CDR3 nucleotides read TGTGCCAGCAGCCTACAGGGTTTGGAGGGCAATGAGCAGTTCTTC. This gives the protein CASSLQGLEGNEQFF.

In this sample, this clonotype turned up a few times. The chain is built from TRBV11-2 and TRBJ2-4; 8 bases line up with TRBD2. J lost 8 bases, V lost 3 bases, and 6 bases had no gene match. The CDR3 runs to 14 residues. Germline values: CDR1 SGHAT, CDR2 FQNNGV. The CDR3 DNA is TGTGCCAGCAGCTTCAGCGGGGGAGGGGACATTCAGTACTTC. Translating gives CASSFSGGGDIQYF.

This clonotype was recorded at least ten times. The chain couples TRBV4-3 to TRBJ2-3; 11 bases match TRBD2. Germline V gene sequence: CDR1 LGHNA, CDR2 YSLEER. V shed 1 base and J 6 bases; nucleotides not matched to a gene: 6. The CDR3 runs to 16 residues. CDR3 loop: CASSQGSSGGADTQYF. CDR3 nucleotide sequence: TGCGCCAGCAGCCAAGGCAGTAGCGGGGGGGCCGATACGCAGTATTTT.

The chain employs TRBV4-1 and TRBJ1-6; D perhaps matches TRBD1 (6 bases). Trimming removed 2 bases from V and 10 bases from J, with 15 bases in between. This CDR3 is 15 amino acids long. Per the germline V gene, CDR1 is MGHRA and CDR2 is YSYEKL. CDR3 in amino acids: CASSQMTGGGSPLHF. The CDR3 DNA is TGCGCCAGCAGCCAAATGACAGGCGGTGGGTCACCCCTCCACTTT.

The chain employs TRBV3-1 and TRBJ2-1; the match to TRBD2 covers 11 bases. CDR1 and CDR2 from the germline V gene are LGHDT and YNNKEL (reference sequence). With V trimmed by 4 bases and J by 2 bases, 1 base remained unmatched. CDR3 size: 15 residues. CDR3 bases: TGTGCCAGCAGCCGTAGCGGGAGGGCCTACAATGAGCAGTTCTTC. It yields the protein CASSRSGRAYNEQFF.

This clonotype was observed at least ten times. The rearrangement links TRBV12-3 or TRBV12-4 to TRBJ1-2; 7 nucleotides align to TRBD1. Losses at the gene ends were 3 bases for V and 4 bases for J; bases not matched to a gene: 2. The CDR3 is 13 amino acids. The DNA of the CDR3 is TGTGCCAGCAGTTTGGGACAGTCCTATGGCTACACCTTC. It is translated as CASSLGQSYGYTF.

This chain uses TRBV4-3 with TRBJ2-3, with 7 bases aligning to TRBD2. The CDR3 has 16 residues. Germline CDR1 LGHNA, CDR2 YSLEER. J gave up 1 base and V 7 bases, and 11 bases lay outside the gene matches. The CDR3 protein is CASTLQFGRGTDTQYF. CDR3 coding DNA: TGCGCCAGCACGTTACAGTTTGGGAGGGGCACAGATACGCAGTATTTT.

This clonotype was seen only a few times. V and J are TRBV30 and TRBJ1-1, with TRBD1 as a possible D gene (6 bases). With 0 bases removed from V and 0 bases from J, the gap between germline ends came to 11 bases. The CDR3 contains 15 residues. Per the germline V gene, CDR1 is GTSNPN and CDR2 is SVGIG (reference sequence). The CDR3 sequence is CAWSVWGGVNTEAFF. In nucleotides, the CDR3 is TGTGCCTGGAGTGTCTGGGGGGGCGTGAACACTGAAGCTTTCTTT.

V is TRBV10-3 and J is TRBJ2-1, with 8 bases that match TRBD2. Germline CDR1 is ENHRY and CDR2 is SYGVKD. This CDR3 is 15 amino acids long. The V gene end was trimmed by 6 bases and the J gene end by 6 bases; junction bases not matched to a gene: 10. CDR3 region: CAISVGSGGRNEQFF. CDR3 sequence (DNA): TGTGCCATCAGCGTGGGAAGCGGGGGCCGCAATGAGCAGTTCTTC.

The chain combines TRBV6-5 with TRBJ2-2; unclear D gene. This CDR3 has 15 amino acids. Germline assignment: CDR1 MNHEY and CDR2 SVGAGI. V lost 4 bases, J lost 1 base, and 10 bases lay in between. Here the CDR3 DNA reads TGTGCCAGCAGTTTGGCTACCCAGAACACCGGGGAGCTGTTTTTT. Its protein product is CASSLATQNTGELFF.

This clonotype showed up just a few times. The chain links TRBV28 to TRBJ2-3; D unresolved. Deletions cut 8 bases from V and 2 bases from J, with 8 bases between. Germline CDR1 reads MDHEN; CDR2 reads SYDVKM. The CDR3 spans 12 residues. CDR3 nucleotides: TGTGCCAGCGGAACTTTCACAGATACGCAGTATTTT. Amino acid sequence: CASGTFTDTQYF.